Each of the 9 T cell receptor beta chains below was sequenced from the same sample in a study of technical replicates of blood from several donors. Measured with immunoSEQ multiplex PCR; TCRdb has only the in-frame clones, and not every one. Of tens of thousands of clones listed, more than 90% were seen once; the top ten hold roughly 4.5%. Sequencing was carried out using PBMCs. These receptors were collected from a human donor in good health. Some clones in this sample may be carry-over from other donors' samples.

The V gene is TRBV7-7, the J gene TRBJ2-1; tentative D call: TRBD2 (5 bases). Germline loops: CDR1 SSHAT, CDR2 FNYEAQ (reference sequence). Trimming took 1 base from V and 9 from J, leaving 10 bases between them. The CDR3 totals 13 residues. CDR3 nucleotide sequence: TGTGCCAGCAGCTTAGAACTAGGAGTTGAGCAGTTCTTC. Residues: CASSLELGVEQFF.

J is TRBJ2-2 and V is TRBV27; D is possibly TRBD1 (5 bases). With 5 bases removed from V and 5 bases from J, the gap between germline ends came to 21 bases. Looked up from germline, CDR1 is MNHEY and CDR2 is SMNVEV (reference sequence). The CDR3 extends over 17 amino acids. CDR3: CASSLGRGQGYTGELFF. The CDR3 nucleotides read TGTGCCAGCAGTCTAGGTCGCGGTCAGGGTTATACCGGGGAGCTGTTTTTT.

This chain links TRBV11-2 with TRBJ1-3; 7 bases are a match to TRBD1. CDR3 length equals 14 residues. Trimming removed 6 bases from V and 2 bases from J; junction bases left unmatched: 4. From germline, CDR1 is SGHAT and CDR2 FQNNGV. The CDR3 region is CASSKTGTGNTIYF. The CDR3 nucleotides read TGTGCCAGCAGTAAGACAGGGACTGGAAACACCATATATTTT.

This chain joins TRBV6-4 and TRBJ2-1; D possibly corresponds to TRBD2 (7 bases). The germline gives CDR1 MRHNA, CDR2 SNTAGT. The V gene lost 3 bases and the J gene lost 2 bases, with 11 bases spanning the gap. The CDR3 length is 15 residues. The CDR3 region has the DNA TGTGCCAGCAGTGAAGGGGGGGGCACCTACAATGAGCAGTTCTTC. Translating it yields CASSEGGGTYNEQFF.

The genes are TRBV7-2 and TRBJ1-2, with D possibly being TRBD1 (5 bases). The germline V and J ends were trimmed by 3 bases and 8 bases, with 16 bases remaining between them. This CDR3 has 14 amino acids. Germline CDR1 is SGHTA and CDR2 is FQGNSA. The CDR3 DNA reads TGTGCCAGCAGCTTTCTCGGGACGGGAGGAGGCTACACCTTC. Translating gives CASSFLGTGGGYTF.

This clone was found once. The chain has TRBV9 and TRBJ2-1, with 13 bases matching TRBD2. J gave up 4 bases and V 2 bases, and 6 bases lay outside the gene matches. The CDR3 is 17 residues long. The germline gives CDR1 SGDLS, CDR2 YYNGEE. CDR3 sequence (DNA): TGTGCCAGCAGCGTGGGGACTAGCGGGATGGGATACAATGAGCAGTTCTTC. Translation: CASSVGTSGMGYNEQFF.

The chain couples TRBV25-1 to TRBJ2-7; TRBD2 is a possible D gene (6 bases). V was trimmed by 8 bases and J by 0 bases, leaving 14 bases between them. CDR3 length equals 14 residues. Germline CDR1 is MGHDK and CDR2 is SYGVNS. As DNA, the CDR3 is TGTGCCAGCGGGACTTCCGAACCCTCCTACGAGCAGTACTTC. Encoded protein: CASGTSEPSYEQYF.

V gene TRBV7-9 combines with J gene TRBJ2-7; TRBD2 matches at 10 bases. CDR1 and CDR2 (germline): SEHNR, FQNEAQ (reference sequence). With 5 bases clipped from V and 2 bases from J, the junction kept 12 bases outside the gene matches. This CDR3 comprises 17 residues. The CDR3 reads CASSSGTSERGTYEQYF. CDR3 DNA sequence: TGTGCCAGCAGCAGCGGGACTAGCGAGAGGGGGACCTACGAGCAGTACTTC.

This chain's CDR3 is CATSSPTRLPYNEQFF. In nucleotides, the CDR3 is TGTGCCACCAGCAGTCCTACGAGGCTCCCCTACAATGAGCAGTTCTTC. This chain connects TRBV15 to TRBJ2-1; D not resolved. Looked up from germline, CDR1 is LNHNV and CDR2 is YYDKDF (reference sequence). Trimming took off 3 bases at V and 2 bases at J, with 14 bases between the two ends. The CDR3 length is 16 residues.